This TCR beta chain came from a study of cytomegalovirus exposure and HLA in healthy donors. Study outcomes and limitations: Rare sequences made up most TCRs, while some public TCRs were found in many donors.

Researchers ran the PCR with 60 Vbeta and 13 Jbeta primers. Some clones are missing from TCRdb's copy, which holds only in-frame ones; the method was immunoSEQ multiplex PCR. This listing includes under 85,000 clones. A word on this clone: Its antigen is still unknown.

The germline V gene has CDR1 KGHSH and CDR2 LQKENI. The CDR3 extends over 14 amino acids. The ends were cut back, 2 bases at V and 1 base at J, with 8 bases in the middle. The sample taken for sequencing was PBMCs. The source is a boy aged 5 to 17 in good health and CMV-seronegative. The chain uses TRBV18 and TRBJ1-1; maybe TRBD1 (5 bases). CDR3 sequence (DNA): TGTGCCAGCTCACCAGACCAGGGGAACACTGAAGCTTTCTTT. This sequence encodes CASSPDQGNTEAFF.